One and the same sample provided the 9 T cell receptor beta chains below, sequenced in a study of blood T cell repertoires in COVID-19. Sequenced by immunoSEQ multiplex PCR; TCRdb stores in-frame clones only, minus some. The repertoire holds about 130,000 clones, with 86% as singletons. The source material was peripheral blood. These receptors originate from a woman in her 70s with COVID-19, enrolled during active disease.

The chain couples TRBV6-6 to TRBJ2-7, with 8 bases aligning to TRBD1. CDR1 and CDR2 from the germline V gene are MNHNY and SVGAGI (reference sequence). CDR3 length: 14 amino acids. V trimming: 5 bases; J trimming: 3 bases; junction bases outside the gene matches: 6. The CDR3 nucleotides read TGTGCCAGCAGTGACAGGGGTCCGAACTACGAGCAGTACTTC. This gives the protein CASSDRGPNYEQYF.

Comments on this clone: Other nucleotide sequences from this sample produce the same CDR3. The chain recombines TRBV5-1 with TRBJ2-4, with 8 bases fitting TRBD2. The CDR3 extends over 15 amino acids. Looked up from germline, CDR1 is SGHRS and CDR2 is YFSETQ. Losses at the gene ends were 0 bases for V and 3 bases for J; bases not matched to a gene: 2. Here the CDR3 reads CASSLGGLGKNIQYF. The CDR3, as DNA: TGCGCCAGCAGCTTGGGGGGACTAGGCAAAAACATTCAGTACTTC.

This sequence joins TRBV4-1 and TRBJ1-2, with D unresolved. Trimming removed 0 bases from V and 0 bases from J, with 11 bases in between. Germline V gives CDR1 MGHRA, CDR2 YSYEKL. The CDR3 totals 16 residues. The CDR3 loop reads CASSQDVSTANYGYTF. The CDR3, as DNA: TGCGCCAGCAGCCAAGATGTGTCCACAGCTAACTATGGCTACACCTTC.

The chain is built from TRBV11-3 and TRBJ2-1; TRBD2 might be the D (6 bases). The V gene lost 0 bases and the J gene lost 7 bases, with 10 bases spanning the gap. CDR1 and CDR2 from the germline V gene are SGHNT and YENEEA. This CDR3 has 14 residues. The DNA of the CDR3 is TGTGCCAGCAGCTTAGACTCCGGGAGAAATGAGCAGTTCTTC. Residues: CASSLDSGRNEQFF.

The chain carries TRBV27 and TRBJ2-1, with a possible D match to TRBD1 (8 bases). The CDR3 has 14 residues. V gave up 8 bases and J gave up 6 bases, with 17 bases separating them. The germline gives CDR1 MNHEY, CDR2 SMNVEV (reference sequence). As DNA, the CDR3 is TGTGCCAGCGCCGGGAGGACAGGGATCAATGAGCAGTTCTTC. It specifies CASAGRTGINEQFF.

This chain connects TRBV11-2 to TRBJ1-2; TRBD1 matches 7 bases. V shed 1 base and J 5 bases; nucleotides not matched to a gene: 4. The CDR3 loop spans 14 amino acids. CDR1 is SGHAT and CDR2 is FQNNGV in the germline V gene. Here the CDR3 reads CASSLVSGGYGYTF. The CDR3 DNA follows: TGTGCCAGCAGCTTAGTCTCAGGGGGGTATGGCTACACCTTC.

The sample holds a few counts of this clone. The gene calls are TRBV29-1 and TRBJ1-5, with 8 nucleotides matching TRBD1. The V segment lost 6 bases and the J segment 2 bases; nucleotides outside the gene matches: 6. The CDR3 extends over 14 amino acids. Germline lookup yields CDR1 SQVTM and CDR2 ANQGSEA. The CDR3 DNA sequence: TGCAGCGTCAGGACAGGGAGTGGCAATCAGCCCCAGCATTTT. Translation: CSVRTGSGNQPQHF. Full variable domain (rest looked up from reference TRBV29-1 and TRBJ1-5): SAVISQKPSRDICQRGTSLTIQCQVDSQVTMMFWYRQQPGQSLTLIATANQGSEATYESGFVIDKFPISRPNLTFSTLTVSNMSPEDSSIYLCSVRTGSGNQPQHFGDGTRLSIL.

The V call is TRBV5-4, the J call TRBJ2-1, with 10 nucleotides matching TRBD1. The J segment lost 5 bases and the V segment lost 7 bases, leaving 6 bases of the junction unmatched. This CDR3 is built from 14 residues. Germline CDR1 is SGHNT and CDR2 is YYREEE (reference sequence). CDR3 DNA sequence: TGTGCCAGCCAACTGGGACAGGGGAACAATGAGCAGTTCTTC. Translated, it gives CASQLGQGNNEQFF.

CDR3 sequence (DNA): TGCAGCGCCCGAGGGGCAGGGGTTTGGAATGAGCAGTTCTTC. Its translation: CSARGAGVWNEQFF. The J gene is TRBJ2-1, the V gene TRBV29-1, with D possibly TRBD1 on 6 matching bases. Between the trimmed V and J ends, which lost 7 bases and 7 bases, there was a span of 20 bases. This CDR3 contains 14 residues. Per germline, CDR1 SQVTM and CDR2 ANQGSEA.